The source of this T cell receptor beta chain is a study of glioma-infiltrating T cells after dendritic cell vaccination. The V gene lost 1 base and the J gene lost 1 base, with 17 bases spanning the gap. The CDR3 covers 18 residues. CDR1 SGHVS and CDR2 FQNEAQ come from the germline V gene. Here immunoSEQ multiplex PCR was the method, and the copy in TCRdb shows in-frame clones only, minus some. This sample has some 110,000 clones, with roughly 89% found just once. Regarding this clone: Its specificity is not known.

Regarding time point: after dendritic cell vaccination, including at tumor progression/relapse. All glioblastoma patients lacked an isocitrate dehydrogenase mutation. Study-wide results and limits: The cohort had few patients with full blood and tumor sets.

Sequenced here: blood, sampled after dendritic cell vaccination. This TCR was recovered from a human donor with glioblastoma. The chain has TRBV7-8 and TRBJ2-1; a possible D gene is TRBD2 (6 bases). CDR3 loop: CASSLGSALANSYNEQFF. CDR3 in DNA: TGTGCCAGCAGCTTAGGCTCGGCTCTAGCGAATTCCTACAATGAGCAGTTCTTC.